These 29 T cell receptor beta chains share one sample of origin, sequenced in a study of post-analysis software for immune sequencing data (dated by TCRdb to between 2014 and 2016). The library was obtained by PCR. The run used an Illumina HiSeq 2500. To reduce PCR and sequencing biases, unique molecular identifiers were built into the TCR beta cDNA libraries. Through fastp at Q25 and MiXCR, TCRdb rebuilt clones from the public reads, retaining in-frame beta chains. Every CDR3 protein is listed once, alongside the most common genes and DNA of its rows. The table for this sample lists some 160,000 distinct CDR3 sequences; roughly 40% of them were counted only once. In total, the top ten clones hold under 30% of the sample. Read against the paper, the sample's time point label means: second blood draw from one MS patient after hematopoietic stem cell transplantation. The material was blood, obtained after autologous hematopoietic stem cell transplantation. The source is a girl between 10 and 17 years old with multiple sclerosis. Donor details come from another sample of the same person, matched by shared clones.

This chain joins TRBV3-1 and TRBJ2-5; D might be TRBD1 or TRBD2, each matching 5 bases. Looked up from germline, CDR1 is LGHDT and CDR2 is YNNKEL (reference sequence). The CDR3 loop spans 16 amino acids. The V and J ends lost 1 base and 5 bases respectively, with 17 bases between them. The CDR3 DNA sequence: TGTGCCAGCAGCCAAGGGGACGGCCCTCCAAAGGAGACCCAGTACTTC. Encoded protein: CASSQGDGPPKETQYF.

This clonotype showed up just a few times. CDR3 in DNA: TGTGCCAGCAGCCCACGACACGGAGAGACCCAGTACTTC. This encodes CASSPRHGETQYF. This chain uses TRBV7-3 with TRBJ2-4; D is undetermined. The DNA end favors TRBJ2-5, so the J call may be wrong. From germline, CDR1 is SGHTA and CDR2 FQGTGA. There are 13 residues in the CDR3.

This chain links TRBV3-1 with TRBJ2-5, with 8 nucleotides matching TRBD1. This CDR3 has 16 amino acids. Germline values: CDR1 LGHDT, CDR2 YNNKEL (reference sequence). With 3 bases clipped from V and 5 bases from J, the junction kept 11 bases outside the gene matches. In DNA, the CDR3 is TGTGCCAGCAGCCATCAACGACCAGGGGGCTCGGAGACCCAGTACTTC. It encodes CASSHQRPGGSETQYF.

This clonotype was seen more than once but under ten times. The chain joins TRBV10-3 to TRBJ2-7; TRBD2 matches 11 bases. The V and J ends lost 8 bases and 3 bases, in that order; junction bases with no gene match: 12. Per germline, CDR1 ENHRY and CDR2 SYGVKD. This CDR3 is built from 16 residues. The CDR3 loop reads CAIRNLAGGPGYEQYF. For the CDR3, the DNA is TGTGCCATCCGGAACTTAGCGGGAGGGCCTGGCTACGAGCAGTACTTC.

The gene calls are TRBV7-3 and TRBJ2-7; 7 nucleotides align to TRBD2. CDR1 and CDR2 from the germline V gene are SGHTA and FQGTGA. The CDR3 is 16 residues long. Trimming removed 1 base from V and 3 bases from J; junction bases left unmatched: 9. The CDR3 is CASSLRVGAGSYEQYF. CDR3 DNA: TGTGCCAGCAGCTTAAGGGTAGGAGCGGGAAGCTACGAGCAGTACTTC.

Note on this clonotype: A read error may be the cause here, since a much bigger clone is one base away. The J gene is TRBJ2-1, the V gene TRBV20-1; 7 bases match TRBD2. V lost 4 bases to trimming and J lost 9 bases; unmatched junction nucleotides: 15. The CDR3 covers 15 residues. Germline V gene sequence: CDR1 DFQATT, CDR2 SNEGSKA (reference sequence). This CDR3 is CSAKNRASGVSEQFF. The CDR3 coding sequence is TGCAGTGCTAAAAATCGGGCTAGCGGAGTGAGTGAGCAGTTCTTC.

The chain couples TRBV16 to TRBJ1-2; no clear D. V dropped 8 bases and J dropped 4 bases, with 8 bases sitting between them. In germline, CDR1 is KGHSY, CDR2 FQNENV. CDR3 length: 11 amino acids. CDR3 nucleotides: TGTGCCAGCCAAGGCATCTATGGCTACACCTTC. Protein: CASQGIYGYTF.

This chain links TRBV14 with TRBJ2-2; 8 bases are a match to TRBD2. With 2 bases clipped from V and 7 bases from J, the junction kept 15 bases outside the gene matches. The CDR3 has 18 amino acids. CDR1 and CDR2 from the germline V gene are SGHDN and FVKESK. The CDR3 spells CASSQRRLAGLENGELFF. The DNA for the CDR3 is TGTGCCAGCAGCCAACGACGGTTAGCGGGACTCGAGAACGGGGAGCTGTTTTTT.

This chain uses TRBV30 with TRBJ2-1; D remains ambiguous. The CDR3 covers 11 residues. V was trimmed by 3 bases and J by 6 bases, leaving 6 bases between them. The germline CDR1 and CDR2 sequences are GTSNPN and SVGIG (reference sequence). This CDR3 reads CAWRALNEQFF. In DNA, the CDR3 is TGTGCCTGGAGAGCCCTCAATGAGCAGTTCTTC. The full variable domain, with the rest looked up from reference TRBV30 and TRBJ2-1, is SQTIHQWPATLVQPVGSPLSLECTVEGTSNPNLYWYRQAAGRGLQLLFYSVGIGQISSEVPQNLSASRPQDRQFILSSKKLLLSDSGFYLCAWRALNEQFFGPGTRLTVL.

V usage is TRBV5-5 and J usage is TRBJ2-1; 8 nucleotides agree with TRBD1. Looked up from germline, CDR1 is SGHKS and CDR2 is YYEKEE (reference sequence). With V trimmed by 0 bases and J by 7 bases, 6 bases remained unmatched. The CDR3 spans 15 residues. CDR3 sequence (DNA): TGTGCCAGCAGCTTGGTTACAGGGGGACGGAATGAGCAGTTCTTC. Its translation: CASSLVTGGRNEQFF.

Concerning this clonotype itself: At one end the junction does not follow the germline gene, possibly because of a read error. J is TRBJ1-1 and V is TRBV7-6; TRBD1 matches 7 bases. The CDR3 contains 15 residues. Germline V CDR1 and CDR2: SGHVS, FNYEAQ. CDR3 protein: CASSLAQGGTTEAFF. CDR3 nucleotides: TGTGCCAGCAGTTTAGCCCAGGGGGGGACCACTGAAGCTTTCTTT.

In regard to this clonotype: A much larger clone is a single base away; this may be a read error. The V gene is TRBV7-8, the J gene TRBJ2-3, with D tentatively TRBD2 (5 bases). Germline V gene data show CDR1 as SGHVS and CDR2 as FQNEAQ. The CDR3 loop spans 12 amino acids. CDR3 bases: TGTGCCAGCAGCTTATCGTTTGACTACCCGTGTTTT. This encodes CASSLSFDYPCF.

This clonotype was counted between two and nine times. The CDR3 is CSARAQGSYEQYF. The CDR3 coding sequence is TGCAGTGCTAGAGCCCAGGGTTCCTACGAGCAGTACTTC. The chain links TRBV20-1 to TRBJ2-7; D is possibly TRBD1 (5 bases). CDR3 length equals 13 residues. V lost 1 base to trimming and J lost 1 base, with 8 bases between them. Germline CDR1 DFQATT, CDR2 SNEGSKA (reference sequence).

This chain links TRBV28 with TRBJ2-1; 10 bases are shared with TRBD2. Germline V gene data show CDR1 as MDHEN and CDR2 as SYDVKM. CDR3 length: 15 amino acids. The ends lost 3 bases at V and 6 bases at J; junction bases unmatched: 5. CDR3 residues: CASSLGLATFNEQFF. CDR3 nucleotides: TGTGCCAGCAGTTTGGGACTAGCGACCTTCAATGAGCAGTTCTTC.

On this clonotype itself: A much larger clone lies a single base off, so this may be a read error. This CDR3 reads CASSLIGTSVDEQFF. CDR3 coding DNA: TGTGCCAGCAGCTTAATCGGGACTAGTGTCGATGAGCAGTTCTTC. V gene TRBV7-3 combines with J gene TRBJ2-1; 8 nucleotides align to TRBD2. Losses at the gene ends were 1 base for V and 8 bases for J; bases not matched to a gene: 7. Germline V gives CDR1 SGHTA, CDR2 FQGTGA. CDR3 length equals 15 residues.

This clonotype was counted only a few times. This chain links TRBV30 with TRBJ2-7; tentative D call: TRBD1 (6 bases). Trimming cost V 4 bases and J 3 bases, with 10 bases left between them. The CDR3 covers 12 residues. The germline V gene has CDR1 GTSNPN and CDR2 SVGIG (reference sequence). CDR3 DNA: TGTGCCTGGAAGGTGGGACACTACGAGCAGTACTTC. Residues: CAWKVGHYEQYF.

The V and J genes are TRBV29-1 and TRBJ2-1; D perhaps matches TRBD1 (5 bases). Germline CDR1 is SQVTM and CDR2 is ANQGSEA. Trimming cost V 3 bases and J 4 bases, with 7 bases left between them. This CDR3 comprises 12 residues. CDR3 DNA: TGCAGCGTTGACCCAGGGTACAATGAGCAGTTCTTC. It codes for CSVDPGYNEQFF.

This chain's CDR3 is CAIKTASYEQYF. The CDR3, as DNA: TGTGCCATCAAGACAGCCTCCTACGAGCAGTACTTC. This chain connects TRBV10-3 to TRBJ2-7; tentatively, D is TRBD1 (5 bases). Trimming cost V 7 bases and J 0 bases, with 7 bases left between them. This CDR3 contains 12 residues. CDR1 and CDR2 (germline): ENHRY, SYGVKD.

This sequence joins TRBV7-2 and TRBJ2-3; TRBD2 is a possible D gene (7 bases). The germline V and J ends were trimmed by 6 bases and 2 bases, with 24 bases remaining between them. The V gene's germline CDR1 is SGHTA and CDR2 FQGNSA. The CDR3 runs 18 residues. The CDR3 DNA is TGTGCCAGCAGGGTTTTTCCTAAGGGGGGGGCCTCCACAGATACGCAGTATTTT. Its protein product is CASRVFPKGGASTDTQYF.

The chain links TRBV19 to TRBJ2-1; D perhaps matches TRBD2 (6 bases). Germline CDR1 reads LNHDA; CDR2 reads SQIVND (reference sequence). The germline V and J ends were trimmed by 3 bases and 2 bases, with 14 bases remaining between them. The CDR3 is 16 residues long. DNA of the CDR3: TGTGCCAGTAGTATCGATGGGGGACTGGCCTACAATGAGCAGTTCTTC. Amino acids: CASSIDGGLAYNEQFF.

The J gene is TRBJ2-5, the V gene TRBV20-1; 10 positions match TRBD1. Germline CDR1 reads DFQATT; CDR2 reads SNEGSKA (reference sequence). Trimming removed 3 bases from V and 5 bases from J; junction bases left unmatched: 9. This CDR3 contains 15 residues. This chain's CDR3 is CSARPGQGSHETQYF. CDR3 DNA sequence: TGCAGTGCTAGGCCGGGACAGGGGTCTCACGAGACCCAGTACTTC.

The chain links TRBV7-9 to TRBJ2-7, with unresolved D. The CDR3 is 16 amino acids. Germline V gene data show CDR1 as SEHNR and CDR2 as FQNEAQ (reference sequence). Trimming removed 0 bases at V and 0 bases at J, with 12 bases between. CDR3 residues: CASSLAPVPGSYEQYF. As DNA, the CDR3 is TGTGCCAGCAGCTTAGCCCCGGTCCCGGGCTCCTACGAGCAGTACTTC.

CDR3 sequence (DNA): TGTGCCATCAGTGGAGAGCGCACAGATACGCAGTATTTT. It codes for CAISGERTDTQYF. The V and J genes are TRBV10-3 and TRBJ2-3; D remains ambiguous. The CDR3 sequence is 13 residues long. V shed 4 bases and J shed 1 base, with 6 bases lying between them. CDR1 is ENHRY and CDR2 is SYGVKD in the germline V gene.

The V call is TRBV7-8, the J call TRBJ1-1, with TRBD1 matching over 8 bases. The CDR3 extends over 14 amino acids. Germline V lookup: CDR1 SGHVS, CDR2 FQNEAQ. V was clipped by 5 bases and J by 6 bases; unmatched bases: 8. CDR3 in amino acids: CASSLQGVRAEAFF. The CDR3 DNA is TGTGCCAGCAGCCTACAGGGGGTGAGGGCTGAAGCTTTCTTT.

This clonotype occurred a few times. The chain uses TRBV5-5 and TRBJ1-1; unclear D gene. CDR3 size: 14 residues. The V end was cut by 0 bases, the J end by 7 bases, with 13 bases between. CDR1 SGHKS and CDR2 YYEKEE come from the germline V gene (reference sequence). The CDR3 sequence is CASSLDRGFGEAFF. In nucleotides, the CDR3 is TGTGCCAGCAGCTTGGATCGGGGTTTTGGTGAAGCTTTCTTT.

Notes on this clonotype: A junction boundary mismatches the germline segment, possibly from a read error. This chain joins TRBV20-1 and TRBJ2-1; D is possibly TRBD1 (5 bases). CDR1 is DFQATT, CDR2 SNEGSKA, per germline (reference sequence). This CDR3 has 12 amino acids. The CDR3 bases are TGCAGTGCTCCGGACACCTACAATGAGCGGTTCTTC. It is translated as CSAPDTYNERFF.

This clonotype was counted between two and nine times. This chain links TRBV28 with TRBJ2-1; 10 bases match TRBD2. J gave up 1 base and V 6 bases, and 9 bases lay outside the gene matches. Germline V CDR1 and CDR2: MDHEN, SYDVKM. The CDR3 is made up of 17 amino acids. In DNA form, the CDR3 reads TGTGCCAGCAGCCCTAGCGGGAGAAAGCGTTCCTACAATGAGCAGTTCTTC. It codes for CASSPSGRKRSYNEQFF.

The genes are TRBV2 and TRBJ2-7; 8 bases agree with TRBD2. The V gene end was trimmed by 5 bases and the J gene end by 2 bases; junction bases not matched to a gene: 5. Germline CDR1 and CDR2: SNHLY and FYNNEI. This CDR3 region has 14 residues. The CDR3 DNA sequence: TGTGCCAGCAGTATAGCGGGACCCGCCTACGAGCAGTACTTC. Its protein is CASSIAGPAYEQYF.

This clonotype turned up a few times. A much bigger clone sits one base away, suggesting this may be a read error. The genes are TRBV2 and TRBJ2-7, with TRBD2 matching over 7 bases. The CDR3 consists of 11 residues. The V and J ends lost 5 bases and 10 bases, in that order; junction bases with no gene match: 5. The V gene's germline CDR1 is SNHLY and CDR2 FYNNEI. The CDR3 DNA reads TGTGCCAGCAGTTTGACTAGCCGCCAGTACTTC. The encoded protein is CASSLTSRQYF.